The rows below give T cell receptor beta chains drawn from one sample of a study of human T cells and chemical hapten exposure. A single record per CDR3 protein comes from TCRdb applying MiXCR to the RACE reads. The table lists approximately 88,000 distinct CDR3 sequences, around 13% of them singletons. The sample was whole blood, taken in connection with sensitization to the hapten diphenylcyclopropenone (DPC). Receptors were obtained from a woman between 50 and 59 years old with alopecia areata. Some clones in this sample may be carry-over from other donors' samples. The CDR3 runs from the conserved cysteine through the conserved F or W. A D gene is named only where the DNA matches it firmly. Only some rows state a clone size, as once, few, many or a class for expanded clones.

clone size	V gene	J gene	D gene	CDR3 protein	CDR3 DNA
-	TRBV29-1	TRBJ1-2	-	CSVGDTGYGYTF	TGCAGCGTGGGGGACACGGGCTATGGCTACACCTTC
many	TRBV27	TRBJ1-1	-	CASSPPPGLNTEAFF	TGTGCCAGCAGTCCTCCCCCGGGATTAAACACTGAAGCTTTCTTT
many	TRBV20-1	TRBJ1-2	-	CSASEGRGMDGYTF	TGCAGTGCTAGTGAGGGTAGAGGGATGGATGGCTACACCTTC
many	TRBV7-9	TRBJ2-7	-	CASSLEQVRTGYSYEQYF	TGTGCCAGCAGCTTAGAACAGGTTAGGACGGGGTATTCCTACGAGCAGTACTTC
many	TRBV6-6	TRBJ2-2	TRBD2	CASSYAPPSGSRSGELFF	TGTGCCAGCAGTTACGCCCCCCCTAGCGGGAGCCGGTCCGGGGAGCTGTTTTTT
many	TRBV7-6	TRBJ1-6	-	CASSLRVSNSPLHF	TGTGCCAGCTCCCTCCGGGTCTCTAATTCACCCCTCCACTTT
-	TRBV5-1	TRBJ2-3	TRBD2	CASSFTPLAGATDTQYF	TGCGCCAGCAGCTTTACCCCACTAGCGGGAGCCACAGATACGCAGTATTTT
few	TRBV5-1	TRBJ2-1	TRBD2	CASSLEPAGDSDEQFF	TGCGCCAGCAGCTTGGAACCAGCGGGAGATTCCGATGAGCAGTTCTTC
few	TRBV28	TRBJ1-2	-	CASSIANYGYTF	TGTGCCAGCAGTATAGCTAACTATGGCTACACCTTC
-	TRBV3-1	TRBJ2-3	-	CASSHRTDTQYF	TGTGCCAGCAGTCACCGCACAGATACGCAGTATTTT
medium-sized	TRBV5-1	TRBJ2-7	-	CASSWDKAYEQYF	TGCGCCAGCAGCTGGGACAAGGCCTACGAGCAGTACTTC
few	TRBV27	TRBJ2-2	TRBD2	CASSLSGTKFRTGELFF	TGTGCCAGCAGTTTATCTGGGACTAAGTTCCGCACCGGGGAGCTGTTTTTT
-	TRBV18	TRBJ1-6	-	CASSPASRTDHNSPLHF	TGTGCCAGCTCACCAGCTTCCCGGACAGACCATAATTCACCCCTCCACTTT
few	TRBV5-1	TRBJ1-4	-	CASAISLINEKLFF	TGCGCCAGCGCGATCAGCCTCATTAATGAAAAACTGTTTTTT
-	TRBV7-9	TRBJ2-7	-	CASSRTVDEQYF	TGTGCCAGCAGCAGGACAGTTGACGAGCAGTACTTC
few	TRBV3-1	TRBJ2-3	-	CASSQDQVGQYF	TGTGCCAGCAGCCAAGACCAGGTAGGGCAGTATTTT
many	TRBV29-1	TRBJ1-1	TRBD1	CSVGQGSEAFF	TGCAGCGTCGGACAGGGATCTGAAGCTTTCTTT
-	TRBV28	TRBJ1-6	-	CASNLRGSYNSPLHF	TGTGCCAGCAATCTCCGGGGCTCCTATAATTCACCCCTCCACTTT
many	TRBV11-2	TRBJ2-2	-	CASSGHRVAGELFF	TGTGCCAGCAGCGGACACAGGGTAGCCGGGGAGCTGTTTTTT
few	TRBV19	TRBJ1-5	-	CASSMGRLRQPQHF	TGTGCCAGTAGTATGGGAAGGTTACGGCAGCCCCAGCATTTT
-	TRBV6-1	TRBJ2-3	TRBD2	CASSALAERVDTQYF	TGTGCCAGCAGTGCCCTAGCGGAGCGGGTAGATACGCAGTATTTT
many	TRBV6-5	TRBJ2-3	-	CASSYGEGGRDTQYF	TGTGCCAGCAGTTATGGGGAAGGGGGTCGGGATACGCAGTATTTT
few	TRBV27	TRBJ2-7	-	CASSSIPGVHEQYF	TGTGCCAGCAGTTCCATCCCCGGGGTTCACGAGCAGTACTTC
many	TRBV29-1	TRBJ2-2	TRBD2	CSGTRDTGELFF	TGCAGCGGGACTAGAGACACCGGGGAGCTGTTTTTT
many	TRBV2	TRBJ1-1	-	CASELARKTEAFF	TGTGCCAGCGAATTAGCAAGGAAGACTGAAGCTTTCTTT
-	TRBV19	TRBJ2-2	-	CASSIHDTNTGELFF	TGTGCCAGTAGTATCCACGACACGAACACCGGGGAGCTGTTTTTT
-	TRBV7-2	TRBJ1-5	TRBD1	CASSLSGTVVQPQHF	TGTGCCAGCAGCTTAAGCGGGACAGTTGTACAGCCCCAGCATTTT
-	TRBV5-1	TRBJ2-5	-	CASSFHRTETQYF	TGCGCCAGCAGCTTTCATAGAACAGAGACCCAGTACTTC
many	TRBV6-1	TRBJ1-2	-	CASSERFTTAGYTF	TGTGCCAGCAGTGAACGATTTACTACAGCGGGCTACACCTTC
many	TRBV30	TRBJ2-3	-	CAWTTGFTDTQYF	TGTGCCTGGACAACAGGGTTCACAGATACGCAGTATTTT
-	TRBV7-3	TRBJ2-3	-	CASSFDLADTQYF	TGTGCCAGCAGCTTCGACCTGGCGGATACGCAGTATTTT
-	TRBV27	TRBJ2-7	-	CASSSYPGPQRSYEQYF	TGTGCCAGCAGTTCCTACCCCGGGCCACAGCGCTCCTACGAGCAGTACTTC
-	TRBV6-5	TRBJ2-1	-	CASSPNPDLIYNEKQFF	TGTGCCAGCAGTCCTAACCCCGACTTAATCTACAATGAGAAGCAGTTCTTC
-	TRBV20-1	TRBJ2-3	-	CSASIGGTDTQYF	TGCAGTGCTAGTATCGGCGGGACAGATACGCAGTATTTT
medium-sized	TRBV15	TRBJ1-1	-	CATSRDFAGTEAFF	TGTGCCACCAGCAGAGATTTCGCTGGGACTGAAGCTTTCTTT
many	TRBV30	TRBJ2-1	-	CAWTTRGSYNEQFF	TGTGCCTGGACTACTAGAGGCTCCTACAATGAGCAGTTCTTC
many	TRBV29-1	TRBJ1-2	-	CSVDRGNYGYTF	TGCAGCGTTGACAGGGGAAACTATGGCTACACCTTC
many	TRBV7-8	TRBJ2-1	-	CASSPPLRSSEYNEQFF	TGTGCCAGCAGCCCCCCCCTCCGGTCTAGCGAGTACAATGAGCAGTTCTTC
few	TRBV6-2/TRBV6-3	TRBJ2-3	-	CASSDKDTQYF	TGTGCCAGCAGTGACAAGGATACGCAGTATTTT
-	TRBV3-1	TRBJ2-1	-	CASSQGMNNEQFF	TGTGCCAGCAGCCAAGGAATGAACAATGAGCAGTTCTTC
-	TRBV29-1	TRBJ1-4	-	CSAGGGGNEKLFF	TGCAGCGCGGGGGGCGGAGGTAATGAAAAACTGTTTTTT
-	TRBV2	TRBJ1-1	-	CASRETEPNTEAFF	TGTGCCAGCAGAGAGACAGAACCGAACACTGAAGCTTTCTTT
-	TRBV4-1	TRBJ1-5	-	CASSQVFHQPQHF	TGCGCCAGCAGCCAAGTGTTTCACCAGCCCCAGCATTTT
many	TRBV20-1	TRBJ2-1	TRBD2	CSAPKIRAGVGHNEQFF	TGCAGTGCTCCCAAAATTAGAGCGGGAGTGGGGCACAATGAGCAGTTCTTC
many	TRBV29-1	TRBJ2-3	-	CSVGTDTQYF	TGCAGCGTTGGGACCGATACGCAGTATTTT
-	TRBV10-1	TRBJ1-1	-	CASRDRSSLNTEAFF	TGCGCCAGCAGGGATCGATCCTCTTTGAACACTGAAGCTTTCTTT
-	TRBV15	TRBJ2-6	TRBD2	CATSGTSGSGANVLTF	TGTGCCACCAGCGGGACTAGCGGGAGTGGGGCCAACGTCCTGACTTTC
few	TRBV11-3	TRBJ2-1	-	CASSPQEGSYNEQFF	TGTGCCAGCAGCCCCCAGGAAGGCTCCTACAATGAGCAGTTCTTC
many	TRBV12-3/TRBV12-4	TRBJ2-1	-	CASSPQGGAGTSNEQFF	TGTGCCAGCAGTCCCCAAGGGGGGGCGGGAACATCTAATGAGCAGTTCTTC
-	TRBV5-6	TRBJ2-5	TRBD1	CASSLTGQGRETQYF	TGTGCCAGCAGCTTAACCGGACAGGGACGAGAGACCCAGTACTTC
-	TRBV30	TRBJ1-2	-	CAWAGNLYGYTF	TGTGCCTGGGCAGGGAATCTCTATGGCTACACCTTC
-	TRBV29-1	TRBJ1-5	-	CSATQGINQPQHF	TGCAGCGCTACCCAGGGAATCAATCAGCCCCAGCATTTT
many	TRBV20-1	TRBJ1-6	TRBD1	CSASPGQGAGMNSPLHF	TGCAGTGCCTCCCCGGGACAGGGGGCTGGGATGAATTCACCCCTCCACTTT